Listed below are T cell receptor beta chains from one sample, sequenced in a study of OX40 agonist ivuxolimab in advanced cancers. TCRdb's copy holds only in-frame clones and misses some; the assay was immunoSEQ multiplex PCR. The table lists about 100,000 clones, under 95% of them singletons. Sequences were derived from CD4+ or CD8+ T cells sorted from blood, sampled in a trial of the OX40 agonist ivuxolimab. The receptors originated from an adult with an advanced solid tumor such as melanoma, head and neck, liver or kidney cancer. CDR3s include the opening cysteine and the closing phenylalanine or tryptophan. D genes are given only for firm matches. Only some rows state a clone size, as once, few, many or a class for expanded clones.

d_call,j_call,clone_size,v_call,cdr3_nt,cdr3_aa
TRBD1,TRBJ1-1,-,TRBV2,TGTGCCAGCAGTGATCGTCAGACAGGGGACACTGAAGCTTTCTTT,CASSDRQTGDTEAFF
-,TRBJ1-3,-,TRBV10-1,TGCGCCAGCAGAGATACTGCTGGAAACACCATATATTTT,CASRDTAGNTIYF
-,TRBJ2-2,-,TRBV7-2,TGTGCCAGCAGCTTGTCCTACAGGAACACCGGGGAGCTGTTTTTT,CASSLSYRNTGELFF
TRBD1,TRBJ1-5,-,TRBV18,TGTGCCAGCTCACCGACAGGGGCTGCTCAGCCCCAGCATTTT,CASSPTGAAQPQHF
TRBD1,TRBJ1-1,-,TRBV27,TGTGCCAGCAGTTCCCCCTCAGGGGGGCGGGGTACTGAAGCTTTCTTT,CASSSPSGGRGTEAFF
-,TRBJ1-5,-,TRBV6-5,TGTGCCAGCAGCAGGACAGTGGGCAATCAGCCCCAGCATTTT,CASSRTVGNQPQHF
-,TRBJ1-2,-,TRBV28,TGTGCCAGCAGTGTAGGACAGCGAAGAGGCTACACCTTC,CASSVGQRRGYTF
-,TRBJ2-5,-,TRBV28,TGTGCCAGCAGTTTACCGGGTCGCGGTTTGAAGACCCAGTACTTC,CASSLPGRGLKTQYF
-,TRBJ2-3,-,TRBV18,TGTGCCAGCTCACCAAACATCGGAGGGGCAGATACGCAGTATTTT,CASSPNIGGADTQYF
TRBD1,TRBJ1-5,-,TRBV6-1,TGTGCCAGCAGTGTAAGGACAGGGGGCACGGTGGGCAATCAGCCCCAGCATTTT,CASSVRTGGTVGNQPQHF
-,TRBJ2-4,-,TRBV11-3,TGTGCCAGCAGCCCCAAAGCATTACAGGGTACGGACATTCAGTACTTC,CASSPKALQGTDIQYF
-,TRBJ2-1,-,TRBV10-3,TGTGCCATCAGTGAGTCGTGGGCGGGACCTGACAATGAGCAGTTCTTC,CAISESWAGPDNEQFF
-,TRBJ1-2,-,TRBV28,TGTGCCAGCAGTTCACCGGGACACACTAACTATGGCTACACCTTC,CASSSPGHTNYGYTF
-,TRBJ2-7,-,TRBV7-2,TGTGCCAGCAGCTTAGGGGGTGGGGGAGGAAGCTCCTACGAGCAGTACTTC,CASSLGGGGGSSYEQYF
-,TRBJ2-5,-,TRBV5-4,TGTGCCAGCAGCAAACAGGGAGAGACCCAGTACTTC,CASSKQGETQYF
-,TRBJ2-5,-,TRBV9,TGTGCCAGCAGCGTAGCTGGGGAAGAGACCCAGTACTTC,CASSVAGEETQYF
TRBD1,TRBJ2-1,-,TRBV5-1,TGCGCCAGCAGCTCCCGGACAGGGTCTGCGTACAATGAGCAGTTCTTC,CASSSRTGSAYNEQFF
-,TRBJ2-3,-,TRBV4-1,TGCGCCAGCAGCCAAGATCGGCGGGGACTGCTCACAGATACGCAGTATTTT,CASSQDRRGLLTDTQYF
TRBD1,TRBJ1-1,-,TRBV18,TGTGCCAGCTCACCGGGACAGGGTCGGCATTCTACTGAAGCTTTCTTT,CASSPGQGRHSTEAFF
-,TRBJ2-1,-,TRBV9,TGTGCCAGCAGCGTAGGGACCACTAATGAGCAGTTCTTC,CASSVGTTNEQFF
TRBD1,TRBJ2-1,-,TRBV28,TGTGCCAGCAGTTTTGCCGGGACAGTCTCCTACAATGAGCAGTTCTTC,CASSFAGTVSYNEQFF
-,TRBJ2-1,-,TRBV6-5,TGTGCCAGCAGTTACGGAGGAGCCCCTTACAATGAGCAGTTCTTC,CASSYGGAPYNEQFF
-,TRBJ2-4,-,TRBV28,TGTGCCAGCAGTGAGACGACCCAGGGCAAAAACATTCAGTACTTC,CASSETTQGKNIQYF
TRBD1,TRBJ2-7,-,TRBV28,TGTGCCAGCAGTTTCAGGGACAGGCATCTACGAGAGCAGTACTTC,CASSFRDRHLREQYF
TRBD2,TRBJ2-1,-,TRBV9,TGTGCCAGCAGCGCTAGCGGGACCTCGGGGAATGAGCAGTTCTTC,CASSASGTSGNEQFF
-,TRBJ2-7,-,TRBV5-4,TGTGCCAGCAGCTTGGACCGCTACGAGCAGTACTTC,CASSLDRYEQYF
TRBD2,TRBJ2-3,-,TRBV7-9,TGTGCCAGCAGCTTACTAGCGGGCCTTGAAGGGGATACGCAGTATTTT,CASSLLAGLEGDTQYF
TRBD2,TRBJ2-7,-,TRBV23-1,TGCGCCAGCAGTCAAATTGCGGGGGGATCCTACGAGCAGTACTTC,CASSQIAGGSYEQYF
-,TRBJ2-3,once,TRBV28,TGTGCCAGCAGAAAAATTCGGGGTGATACGCAGTATTTT,CASRKIRGDTQYF
-,TRBJ2-7,-,TRBV2,TGTGCCAGCAGCGAGGGGCGGATGGCGGACGAGCAGTACTTC,CASSEGRMADEQYF
-,TRBJ2-5,once,TRBV5-1,TGCGCCAGCAGCTTGGAGGGCCGGGAAGGGGGAGAGACCCAGTACTTC,CASSLEGREGGETQYF
TRBD1,TRBJ1-5,-,TRBV28,TGTGCCAGCAGTGAACTGACAGGGTCCAATCAGCCCCAGCATTTT,CASSELTGSNQPQHF
TRBD2,TRBJ2-2,-,TRBV11-3,TGTGCCAGCAGCCCTCGGACTAGCGGAAACACCGGGGAGCTGTTTTTT,CASSPRTSGNTGELFF
TRBD1,TRBJ1-2,-,TRBV28,TGTGCCAGCAGTGGACAGGGGGCGGGTTGGAGGGTCGGCTACACCTTC,CASSGQGAGWRVGYTF
TRBD1,TRBJ1-1,-,TRBV7-3,TGTGCCAGCAGCGGGACAGGGCGGACTGAAGCTTTCTTT,CASSGTGRTEAFF